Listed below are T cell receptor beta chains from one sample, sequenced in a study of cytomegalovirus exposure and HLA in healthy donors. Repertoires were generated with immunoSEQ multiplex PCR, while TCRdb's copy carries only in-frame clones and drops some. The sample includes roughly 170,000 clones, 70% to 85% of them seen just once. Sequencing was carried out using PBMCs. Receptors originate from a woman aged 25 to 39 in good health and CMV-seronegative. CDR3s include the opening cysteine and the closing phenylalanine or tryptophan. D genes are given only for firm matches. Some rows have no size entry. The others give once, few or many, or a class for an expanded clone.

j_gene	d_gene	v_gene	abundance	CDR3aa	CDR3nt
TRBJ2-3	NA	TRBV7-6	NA	CASSSRDGGAASTDTQYF	TGTGCCAGCAGCTCCCGAGACGGCGGGGCCGCTAGCACAGATACGCAGTATTTT
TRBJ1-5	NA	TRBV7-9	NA	CASSQGGLNQPQHF	TGTGCCAGCAGCCAAGGAGGGTTAAATCAGCCCCAGCATTTT
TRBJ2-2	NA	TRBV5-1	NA	CASSPGNPGELFF	TGCGCCAGCAGCCCCGGGAATCCCGGGGAGCTGTTTTTT
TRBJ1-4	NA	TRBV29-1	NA	CSVCEWQGEKLFF	TGCAGCGTTTGTGAGTGGCAGGGTGAAAAACTGTTTTTT
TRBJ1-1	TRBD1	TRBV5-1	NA	CASTPGTGVNTEAFF	TGCGCCAGCACCCCGGGAACAGGGGTAAACACTGAAGCTTTCTTT
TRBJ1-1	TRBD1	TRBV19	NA	CASSSYRGRNTEAFF	TGTGCCAGTAGTTCATACAGGGGGCGGAACACTGAAGCTTTCTTT
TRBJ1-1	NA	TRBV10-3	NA	CAISLDGDTEAFF	TGTGCCATCAGTTTGGACGGGGACACTGAAGCTTTCTTT
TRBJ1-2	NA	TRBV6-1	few	CASSPSQGLNYGYTF	TGTGCCAGCAGTCCCTCACAGGGATTAAACTATGGCTACACCTTC
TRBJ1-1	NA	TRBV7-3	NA	CASSSAGGTEAFF	TGTGCCAGCAGCTCTGCGGGAGGGACTGAAGCTTTCTTT
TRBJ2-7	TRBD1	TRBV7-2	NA	CASSFPGTGGEQYF	TGTGCCAGCAGCTTCCCCGGGACAGGGGGGGAGCAGTACTTC
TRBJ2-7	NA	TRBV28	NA	CAVHKEQYF	TGTGCCGTACATAAAGAGCAGTACTTC
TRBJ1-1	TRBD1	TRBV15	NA	CATSRDTRGTEAFF	TGTGCCACCAGCAGAGATACCAGGGGGACTGAAGCTTTCTTT
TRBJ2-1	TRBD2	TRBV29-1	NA	CSGELGLADEQFF	TGCAGCGGGGAATTGGGACTAGCGGATGAGCAGTTCTTC
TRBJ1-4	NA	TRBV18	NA	CASSPPRGGRNEKLFF	TGTGCCAGCTCACCACCGCGCGGGGGTCGTAATGAAAAACTGTTTTTT
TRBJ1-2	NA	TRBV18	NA	CASSPPGGAQSYGYTF	TGTGCCAGCTCACCACCGGGAGGGGCGCAGAGCTATGGCTACACCTTC
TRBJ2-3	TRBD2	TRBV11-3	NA	CASSSRLAGGPTDTQYF	TGTGCCAGCAGCTCACGTTTAGCGGGGGGGCCGACAGATACGCAGTATTTT
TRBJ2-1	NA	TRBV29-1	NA	CSAFYNEQFF	TGCAGCGCTTTCTATAATGAGCAGTTCTTC
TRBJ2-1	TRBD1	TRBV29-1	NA	CSVEEFGRGSRNEQFF	TGCAGCGTTGAAGAATTCGGCAGGGGGAGCAGGAATGAGCAGTTCTTC
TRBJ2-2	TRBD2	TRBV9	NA	CASSARTSGVRGPVGELFF	TGTGCCAGCAGCGCGAGGACTAGCGGGGTCAGGGGGCCGGTCGGGGAGCTGTTTTTT
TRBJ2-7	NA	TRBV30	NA	CAWSVRAGDEQYF	TGTGCCTGGAGTGTACGGGCAGGGGACGAGCAGTACTTC
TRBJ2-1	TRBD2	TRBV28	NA	CASSSPGTTSNEQFF	TGTGCCAGCAGTTCCCCCGGGACTACCAGTAATGAGCAGTTCTTC
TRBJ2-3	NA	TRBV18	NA	CASSPKDRRTDTQYF	TGTGCCAGCTCACCGAAGGACAGACGCACAGATACGCAGTATTTT
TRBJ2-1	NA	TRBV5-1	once	CASSTGEFPSNEQFF	TGCGCCAGCAGCACGGGGGAGTTCCCCTCCAATGAGCAGTTCTTC
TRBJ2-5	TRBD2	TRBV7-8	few	CASSAHPSGRSLKTQYF	TGTGCCAGCAGCGCCCACCCTAGCGGGAGGTCCTTAAAGACCCAGTACTTC
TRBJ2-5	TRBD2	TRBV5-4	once	CATSRGERGGGETQYF	TGTGCCACCTCTAGGGGAGAGCGGGGGGGAGGAGAGACCCAGTACTTC
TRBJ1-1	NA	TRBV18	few	CASSPLGGGNTEAFF	TGTGCCAGCTCACCCCTCGGAGGTGGGAACACTGAAGCTTTCTTT
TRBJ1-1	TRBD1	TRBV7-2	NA	CASSSDRVWAFF	TGTGCCAGCAGCTCAGACAGGGTGTGGGCTTTCTTT
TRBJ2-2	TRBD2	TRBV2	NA	CASRSIELAGLYWEDTGELFF	TGTGCCAGCAGGAGTATCGAGCTAGCGGGGCTTTACTGGGAGGACACCGGGGAGCTGTTTTTT
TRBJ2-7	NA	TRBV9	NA	CASSPADRSDYEQYF	TGTGCCAGCAGCCCCGCCGACAGGAGCGACTACGAGCAGTACTTC
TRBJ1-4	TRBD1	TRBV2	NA	CASSSRQGTGEKLFF	TGTGCCAGCAGCTCAAGACAGGGGACCGGTGAAAAACTGTTTTTT